This T cell receptor (beta chain) was captured by sequencing in a study of OX40 agonist ivuxolimab in advanced cancers. Profiling relied on immunoSEQ multiplex PCR, and the TCRdb table lists in-frame clones only, not all of them. The profile shows more than 65,000 clones, roughly 81% of them singletons. Overall study findings and caveats: Some nonresponders additionally presented with little normalized T-cell clonal expansion.

To note about this clone: The antigen remains unidentified.

The germline V gene has CDR1 ENHRY and CDR2 SYGVKD. Trimming pared 1 base from V and 4 bases from J, leaving 7 bases between. The length of the CDR3 is 13 residues. The specimen was CD4+ or CD8+ T cells sorted from blood, collected in a trial of the OX40 agonist ivuxolimab. The chain links TRBV10-3 to TRBJ1-1; a possible D gene is TRBD1 (5 bases). The TCR was taken from an adult with an advanced solid tumor such as melanoma, head and neck, liver or kidney cancer. CDR3 residues: CAISEYQGTEAFF. The CDR3 DNA sequence: TGTGCCATCAGTGAGTACCAGGGCACTGAAGCTTTCTTT.